This T cell receptor (beta chain) was identified during a study of blood T cell repertoires in COVID-19. The table lists this clone with a count of one. Germline-derived CDR1 and CDR2 are SSHAT and FNYEAQ (reference sequence). V gave up 0 bases and J gave up 6 bases; unmatched junction bases: 7. The CDR3 extends over 16 amino acids. Method: immunoSEQ multiplex PCR; TCRdb's copy keeps in-frame clones and lacks some. The sample lists about 370,000 clones; more than 80% were seen once. Sequences were obtained from PBMCs or T cells enriched from blood (not recorded which). The chain carries TRBV7-7 and TRBJ2-1, with 8 bases fitting TRBD1. The origin of this receptor is a man aged 18 to 30 who had recovered from COVID-19. CDR3 DNA sequence: TGTGCCAGCAGCTTAGCGCGACAGGGGCCCCTCAATGAGCAGTTCTTC. This translates into CASSLARQGPLNEQFF.